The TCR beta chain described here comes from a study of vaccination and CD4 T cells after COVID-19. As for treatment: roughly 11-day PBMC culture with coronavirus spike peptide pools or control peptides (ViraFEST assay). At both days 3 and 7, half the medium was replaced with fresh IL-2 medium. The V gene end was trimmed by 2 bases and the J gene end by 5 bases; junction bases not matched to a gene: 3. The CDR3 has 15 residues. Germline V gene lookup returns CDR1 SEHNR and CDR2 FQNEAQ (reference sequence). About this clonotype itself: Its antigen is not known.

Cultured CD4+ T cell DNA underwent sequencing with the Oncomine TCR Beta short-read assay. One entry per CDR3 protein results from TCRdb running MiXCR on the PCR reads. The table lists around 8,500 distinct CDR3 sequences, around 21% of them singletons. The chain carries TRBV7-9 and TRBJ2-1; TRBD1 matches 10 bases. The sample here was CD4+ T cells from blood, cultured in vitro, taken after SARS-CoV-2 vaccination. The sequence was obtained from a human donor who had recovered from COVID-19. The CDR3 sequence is CASSLRGTGDNEQFF. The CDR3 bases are TGTGCCAGCAGCTTAAGGGGGACAGGGGACAATGAGCAGTTCTTC.